This TCR beta chain appears in the sequencing data of a study of blood T cell repertoires in COVID-19. The assay was immunoSEQ multiplex PCR, and TCRdb's table has in-frame clones only and misses some. The table lists 65,000 to 100,000 clones, just over 85% of them singletons. What was sequenced was peripheral blood. This TCR was recovered from an elderly woman with acute or convalescent COVID-19.

CDR3 protein: CASSPDRAQPQHF. The DNA for the CDR3 is TGTGCCAGCAGTCCGGACAGGGCTCAGCCCCAGCATTTT. The chain links TRBV27 to TRBJ1-5; TRBD1 aligns across 8 bases. The V gene end was trimmed by 5 bases and the J gene end by 6 bases; junction bases not matched to a gene: 3. Germline loops: CDR1 MNHEY, CDR2 SMNVEV (reference sequence). This CDR3 contains 13 residues.